This paragraph reports one TCR beta chain. TCRdb's table, derived via immunoSEQ multiplex PCR, lists solely in-frame clones and lacks some. The sample shows tens of thousands of clones, roughly 95% of them seen only once. This specimen comes from a study of technical replicates of blood from a few donors. The V segment lost 7 bases and the J segment 13 bases; nucleotides outside the gene matches: 9. The CDR3 consists of 12 residues. Per the germline V gene, CDR1 is MDHEN and CDR2 is SYDVKM. The clonotype comes from a human donor in good health. Sequenced input: T cells isolated from PBMCs. The chain recombines TRBV28 with TRBJ2-3, with TRBD1 identical over 9 bases. The CDR3 sequence is CASTGTWTGEYF. The CDR3 nucleotides are TGTGCCAGCACAGGAACTTGGACAGGGGAGTATTTT.